These T cell receptor beta chains were read from a single sample in a study of PD-L1 blockade in urothelial cancer. This table comes from immunoSEQ multiplex PCR, and its TCRdb copy is limited to in-frame clones, with some not included. The sample lists about 95,000 clones, 90% seen once, with roughly 1.6% in the top ten. The sequencing used PBMCs, collected around atezolizumab (anti-PD-L1) treatment. The receptors come from a man aged 55 to 69 with urothelial cancer. Both conserved end residues are part of each CDR3. Fields, in order: V gene, J gene, CDR3 protein.

>TRBV18|TRBJ1-1
CASSRGTGQVNTEAFF
>TRBV5-1|TRBJ2-3
CASSPSTSASTDTQYF
>TRBV7-2|TRBJ2-5
CASSPTTPETQYF
>TRBV19|TRBJ2-3
CASSYGTSTDTQYF
>TRBV11-2|TRBJ2-1
CASSLYSGALYNEQFF
>TRBV4-3|TRBJ2-2
CASSQYRGPTGELFF
>TRBV6-1|TRBJ2-7
CASSVEMTSSYEQYF
>TRBV10-1|TRBJ2-1
CASSDREEGQHYNEQFF
>TRBV6-1|TRBJ2-3
CASSEGWSSADTQYF
>TRBV7-7|TRBJ2-5
CASSLGSSGASQETQYF
>TRBV7-8|TRBJ1-2
CASSPTGGDPIGYTF
>TRBV6-1|TRBJ1-2
CASSEAGDYGYTF
>TRBV7-3|TRBJ2-4
CASSLYGGADIQYF
>TRBV6-1|TRBJ2-5
CASSETSGSETQYF
>TRBV5-1|TRBJ2-3
CASSSTGERRNTQYF
>TRBV5-1|TRBJ2-1
CASSLGGRAYNEQFF
>TRBV29-1|TRBJ2-7
CSVALVSGYEQYF
>TRBV13|TRBJ2-7
CASSTSGQATYEQYF
>TRBV7-6|TRBJ2-1
CASSLALLAGGRVNEQFF
>TRBV2|TRBJ2-2
CASSPRTGATGELFF
>TRBV2|TRBJ2-3
CASSAEGGGTDTQYF
>TRBV18|TRBJ2-5
CASSPGYRDQETQYF
>TRBV5-1|TRBJ2-7
CASSLDPSSYEQYF
>TRBV11-2|TRBJ2-2
CASSYEQNTGELFF
>TRBV2|TRBJ1-1
CASSFDRGTTEAFF
>TRBV4-1|TRBJ2-1
CASSRAVAGGRDNEQFF
>TRBV5-1|TRBJ2-3
CASSLEGATDTQYF
>TRBV18|TRBJ2-5
CASSQVGGLEWSQYF
>TRBV18|TRBJ1-1
CASSPPGRAGNTEAFF
>TRBV5-1|TRBJ1-1
CASSPDRGTEAFF
>TRBV19|TRBJ1-4
CASSIAGTDREKLFF
>TRBV7-2|TRBJ2-7
CASSLYLGGGLRYEQYF
>TRBV11-2|TRBJ2-7
CASSLETGGHEQYF
>TRBV6-1|TRBJ2-7
CASSAFSGGAYEQYF
>TRBV6-1|TRBJ1-5
CASSEIGQPQHF
>TRBV5-1|TRBJ2-5
CASSLLGTQGETQYF
>TRBV14|TRBJ2-3
CASSQGDPYDTQYF
>TRBV18|TRBJ2-1
CASSLLTSGVDEQFF
>TRBV5-1|TRBJ2-5
CASSLAGLAIQETQYF
>TRBV28|TRBJ2-2
CASSLSGSNTGELFF
>TRBV5-4|TRBJ2-1
CASSTPAGGEQFF
>TRBV5-1|TRBJ2-7
CASSLEPGSYEQYF
>TRBV9|TRBJ1-3
CASSVGLTDTIYF
>TRBV5-1|TRBJ1-5
CAPALGSDQPQHF
>TRBV7-6|TRBJ2-7
CASSLEAVSYEQYF
>TRBV5-1|TRBJ2-7
CASSLGQDYEQYF
>TRBV6-5|TRBJ1-5
CASNYHGVVSNQPQHF
>TRBV4-3|TRBJ1-2
CASSQVTRDYGYTF
>TRBV6-1|TRBJ2-1
CASSGSGGPPFYNEQFF
>TRBV9|TRBJ2-1
CASSVEPSAYNEQFF
>TRBV7-2|TRBJ2-2
CASSLYHTGELFF
>TRBV29-1|TRBJ1-4
CSASTGGNNEKLFF
>TRBV5-4|TRBJ2-5
CASSHRGGETQYF
>TRBV7-3|TRBJ2-1
CASSSWPASGSYNEQFF
>TRBV6-5|TRBJ1-2
CASSYAGQGTYGYTF
>TRBV18|TRBJ1-1
CASSKGTGDTEAFF